This entry is about one T cell receptor beta chain. No cognate antigen has been identified for it. Base quality data are lacking; no much larger clone is found one base away. The CDR3 sequence holds 16 residues, the cysteine and phenylalanine included. Only CDR3 DNA is held: 48 bases, read in frame from base 1. V is reduced by 1 base and J by 0 bases, leaving a spacing of 7 bases between them. From a lookup of the germline V gene (reference sequence), CDR1 and CDR2 are LGHDT and YNNKEL. Enrolling through a virtual design, the prospective study's participants ranged in age from about 18 to 100 years and lived across some 22 United States geographic areas. In the prospective study, participants were assigned to cohorts based on the clinical history participants reported in a screening survey and a study questionnaire. For ImmuneRACE Cohort 3, a participant was defined as recovered based on two consecutive negative NP/OP PCR tests, clearance by a healthcare professional, or resolution of symptoms. Each participant in the prospective study had whole blood, serum and a nasopharyngeal or oropharyngeal swab collected by mobile phlebotomists. Additional blood draws and questionnaires over an approximately two-month period could optionally be provided by prospective study participants. Prospective study blood samples were shipped either frozen or at room temperature before DNA extraction.

The data were obtained in a study of blood T cell repertoires in COVID-19 (dated by TCRdb to between 2020 and 2021). Context from the whole study: Samples covering the acute and convalescent phases of COVID-19 were provided by collaborators in the United States, Italy and Spain. The material from the prospective study consisted of cDNA or gDNA derived from T cells, B-cell-depleted T cells, or PBMCs. Deeply sampled blood TCRbeta repertoires from subjects exposed to, actively infected with, or recovered from COVID-19 were included in the dataset. The repertoires were made available in a free public database intended to serve as a resource for research on the immune response to SARS-CoV-2. Samples were obtained from the ongoing ImmuneRACE study (first 160 participants) and from some 1,200 subjects provided by 6 global collaborators. The sample metadata nearly always contained a de-identified subject ID, COVID-19 status, age in years and sex. Where available, HLA class I and class II types were taken from metadata supplied by the sample provider and were not determined by assay-based typing. Overall results and qualifications from the work: The amount of clinical and demographic metadata varied by source and participant and was provided uncurated.

TCRbeta CDR3 regions were amplified from genomic DNA by means of the immunoSEQ Assay, a bias-controlled multiplex PCR. Regarding the original processing steps: The number of nucleated cells in each sample was estimated from the amplification of reference gene primers within the assay. Sequence reads were collapsed and filtered to measure the absolute abundance of every unique TCRbeta CDR3 rearrangement. For each sample, productive Simpson clonality was calculated as the square root of Simpson's diversity index over productive rearrangements. Here the immuneACCESS table is served through TCRdb, limited to in-frame sequences with V and J called. Missing clones are a known gap in these copies; in checked studies unresolved V genes cover under half, and the rest lacks a known reason. The D gene and trimming were derived from the DNA, and the V and J assignments and clone size from that table. Within this sample are about 390,000 clones, with 80% to 90% of them counted one time only. The ten largest clonotypes hold approximately 10% of the sample.

This receptor was identified in a woman in her forties or fifties who had recovered from COVID-19. The chain is encoded by TRBV3-1 (or the pseudogene TRBV3-2) joined to TRBJ1-6; too little of a D gene remains to name it. Sequenced sample: PBMCs or T cells enriched from blood (not recorded which). The DNA sequence is as follows: TGTGCCAGCAGCCAAGGCTCAGGCTCCTATAATTCACCCCTCCACTTT. Its protein reads: CASSQGSGSYNSPLHF.